Below are 8 T cell receptor beta chains sequenced from a single sample in a study of beta chain features in type 1 diabetes. All of the isolated RNA was reverse transcribed, so expressed TCRB transcripts were sequenced. TCRdb keeps only in-frame clones here, not all; method: immunoSEQ multiplex PCR. The sample consists of over 700,000 clones, 17% of them appearing once. Sequenced input: naive CD4+ T cells from blood. The receptors stem from a woman between 18 and 30 years old in good health.

A few counts support this clone. V usage is TRBV21-1 and J usage is TRBJ1-5; the table's D gene call, TRBD1, was not cross checked with the DNA. TRBV21-1 is a pseudogene locus. CDR3 length: 19 residues. CDR3 sequence (DNA): TGTGCCAGCAGCGACCGGGACAGGGGGTTAATTAGATCAAATCAGCCCCAGCATTTT. This translates into CASSDRDRGLIRSNQPQHF.

This clone was recorded once. The V and J genes are TRBV18 and TRBJ1-2; 7 nucleotides agree with TRBD1. Trimming removed 4 bases from V and 5 bases from J; junction bases left unmatched: 16. The germline V gene has CDR1 KGHSH and CDR2 LQKENI. CDR3 length: 17 residues. CDR3: CASSQARFGTAKYGYTF. CDR3 nucleotides: TGTGCCAGCTCACAGGCTAGATTCGGGACAGCAAAGTATGGCTACACCTTC.

This clone was detected a few times. This chain uses TRBV6-5 with TRBJ2-1; a weak D match, TRBD1 (6 bases). Germline values: CDR1 MNHEY, CDR2 SVGAGI. Trimming took 2 bases from V and 3 from J, leaving 11 bases between them. This CDR3 has 15 amino acids. The CDR3 sequence is CASSYRWTDYNEQFF. CDR3 DNA sequence: TGTGCCAGCAGTTACCGTTGGACAGACTACAATGAGCAGTTCTTC.

The V gene is TRBV19, the J gene TRBJ2-5; no firm D call. This CDR3 has 16 residues. The V and J ends lost 4 bases and 2 bases respectively, with 17 bases between them. The germline V gene has CDR1 LNHDA and CDR2 SQIVND (reference sequence). The CDR3 DNA reads as TGTGCCAGTAGTAGAATATCCGGGCAGCCACAAGAGACCCAGTACTTC. It specifies CASSRISGQPQETQYF.

There are a few counts of this clone. The chain joins TRBV29-1 to TRBJ1-2; perhaps TRBD1 as D (5 bases). The CDR3 sequence is 13 residues long. In germline, CDR1 is SQVTM, CDR2 ANQGSEA. V shed 5 bases and J shed 5 bases, with 15 bases lying between them. The CDR3 DNA sequence: TGCAGCGTTTCCGTAGGGGCCGAATATGGCTACACCTTC. Translated, it gives CSVSVGAEYGYTF.

This clone showed up just a few times. The chain employs TRBV7-2 and TRBJ2-5, with D perhaps given as TRBD1 or TRBD2 (7 bases each). Germline CDR1 and CDR2: SGHTA and FQGNSA. The CDR3 spans 14 residues. Trimming removed 4 bases from V and 5 bases from J, with 14 bases in between. CDR3 in amino acids: CASSWGGGAETQYF. CDR3 nucleotides: TGTGCCAGCAGCTGGGGAGGGGGCGCGGAGACCCAGTACTTC.

J is TRBJ2-7 and V is TRBV5-1; TRBD1 matches at 8 bases. This CDR3 contains 15 residues. Germline lookup yields CDR1 SGHRS and CDR2 YFSETQ. With 0 bases clipped from V and 3 bases from J, the junction kept 5 bases outside the gene matches. DNA for the CDR3: TGCGCCAGCAGCTTGGGGTCGACAGGGGACTACGAGCAGTACTTC. Translated, it gives CASSLGSTGDYEQYF. The whole variable domain, remainder taken from reference TRBV5-1 and TRBJ2-7, is KAGVTQTPRYLIKTRGQQVTLSCSPISGHRSVSWYQQTPGQGLQFLFEYFSETQRNKGNFPGRFSGRQFSNSRSEMNVSTLELGDSALYLCASSLGSTGDYEQYFGPGTRLTVT.

This clone has just a few counts. V is TRBV6-6 and J is TRBJ1-5, with D perhaps matching TRBD1 (6 bases). The CDR3 has 16 amino acids. Per the germline V gene, CDR1 is MNHNY and CDR2 is SVGAGI (reference sequence). V was cut by 0 bases and J by 2 bases, with 11 bases left in between. CDR3 sequence reads: CASSYSGGQGNQPQHF. For the CDR3, the DNA is TGTGCCAGCAGTTACTCGGGGGGGCAGGGCAATCAGCCCCAGCATTTT.